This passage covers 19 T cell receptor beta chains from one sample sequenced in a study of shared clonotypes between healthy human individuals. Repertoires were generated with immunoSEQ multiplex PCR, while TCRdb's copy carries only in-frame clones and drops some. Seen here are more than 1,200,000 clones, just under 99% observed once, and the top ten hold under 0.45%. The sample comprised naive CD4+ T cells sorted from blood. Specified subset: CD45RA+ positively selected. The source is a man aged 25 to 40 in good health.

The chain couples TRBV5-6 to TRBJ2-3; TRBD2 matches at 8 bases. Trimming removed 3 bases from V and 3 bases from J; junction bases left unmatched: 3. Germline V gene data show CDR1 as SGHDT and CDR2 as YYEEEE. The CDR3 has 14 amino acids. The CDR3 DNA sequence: TGTGCCAGCAGCTCCCCGGGGGGGACAGATACGCAGTATTTT. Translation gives CASSSPGGTDTQYF.

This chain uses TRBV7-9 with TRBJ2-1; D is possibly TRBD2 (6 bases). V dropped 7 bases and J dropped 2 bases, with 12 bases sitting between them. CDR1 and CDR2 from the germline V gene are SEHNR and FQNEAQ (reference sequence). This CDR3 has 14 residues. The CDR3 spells CASTLAGTYNEQFF. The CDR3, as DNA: TGTGCCAGCACCTTGGCGGGGACCTACAATGAGCAGTTCTTC.

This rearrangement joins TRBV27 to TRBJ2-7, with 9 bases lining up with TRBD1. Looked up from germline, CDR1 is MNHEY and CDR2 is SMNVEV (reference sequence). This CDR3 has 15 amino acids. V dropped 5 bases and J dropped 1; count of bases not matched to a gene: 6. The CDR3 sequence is CASSHQTGGSYEQYF. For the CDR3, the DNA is TGTGCCAGCAGTCACCAGACAGGGGGTTCCTACGAGCAGTACTTC.

DNA for the CDR3: TGTGCCAGCTCACCACTCAAAGAGACCCAGTACTTC. It is translated as CASSPLKETQYF. The gene calls are TRBV18 and TRBJ2-5; D is uncertain. The CDR3 loop spans 12 amino acids. V dropped 1 base and J dropped 3 bases, with 3 bases sitting between them. CDR1 is KGHSH, CDR2 LQKENI, per germline. The full variable domain, its missing parts supplied by reference TRBV18 and TRBJ2-5, is NAGVMQNPRHLVRRRGQEARLRCSPMKGHSHVYWYRQLPEEGLKFMVYLQKENIIDESGMPKERFSAEFPKEGPSILRIQQVVRGDSAAYFCASSPLKETQYFGPGTRLLVL.

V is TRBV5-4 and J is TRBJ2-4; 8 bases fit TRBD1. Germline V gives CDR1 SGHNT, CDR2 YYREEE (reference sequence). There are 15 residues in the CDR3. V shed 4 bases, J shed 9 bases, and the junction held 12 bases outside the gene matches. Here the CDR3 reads CASSANGQGLSIQYF. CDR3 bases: TGTGCCAGCAGCGCGAACGGACAGGGTTTGAGCATTCAGTACTTC.

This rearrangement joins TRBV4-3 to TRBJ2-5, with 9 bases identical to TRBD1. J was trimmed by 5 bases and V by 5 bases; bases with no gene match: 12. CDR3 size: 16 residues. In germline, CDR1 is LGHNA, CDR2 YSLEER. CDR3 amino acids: CASSYDLGQGRETQYF. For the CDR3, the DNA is TGCGCCAGCAGCTATGACCTGGGACAGGGCCGGGAGACCCAGTACTTC.

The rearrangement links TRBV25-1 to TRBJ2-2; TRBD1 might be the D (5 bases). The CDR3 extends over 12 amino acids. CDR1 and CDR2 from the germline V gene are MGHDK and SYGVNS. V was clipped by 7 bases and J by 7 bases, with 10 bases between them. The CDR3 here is CASTRQLGELFF. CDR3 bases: TGTGCCAGCACTCGACAGCTCGGGGAGCTGTTTTTT.

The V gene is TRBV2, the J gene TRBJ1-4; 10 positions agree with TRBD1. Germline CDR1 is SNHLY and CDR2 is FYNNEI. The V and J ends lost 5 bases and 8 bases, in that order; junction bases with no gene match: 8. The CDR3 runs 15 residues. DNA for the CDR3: TGTGCCAGCAGTCCGGCCGACAGGGGGCTCGAAAAACTGTTTTTT. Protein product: CASSPADRGLEKLFF.

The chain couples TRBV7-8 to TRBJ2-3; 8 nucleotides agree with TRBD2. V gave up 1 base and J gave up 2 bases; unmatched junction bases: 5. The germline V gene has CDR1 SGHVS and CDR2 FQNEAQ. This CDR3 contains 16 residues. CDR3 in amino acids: CASSLVSRGATDTQYF. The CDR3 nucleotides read TGTGCCAGCAGCTTAGTTTCGCGGGGGGCCACAGATACGCAGTATTTT. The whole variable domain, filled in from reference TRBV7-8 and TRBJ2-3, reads GAGVSQSPRYKVAKRGQDVALRCDPISGHVSLFWYQQALGQGPEFLTYFQNEAQLDKSGLPSDRFFAERPEGSVSTLKIQRTQQEDSAVYLCASSLVSRGATDTQYFGPGTRLTVL.

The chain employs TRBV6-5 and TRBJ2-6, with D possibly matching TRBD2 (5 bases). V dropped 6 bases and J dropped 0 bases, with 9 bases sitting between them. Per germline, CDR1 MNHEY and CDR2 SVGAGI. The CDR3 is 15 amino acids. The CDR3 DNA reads TGTGCCAGCAGAAGAGGGATCTCTGGGGCCAACGTCCTGACTTTC. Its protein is CASRRGISGANVLTF.

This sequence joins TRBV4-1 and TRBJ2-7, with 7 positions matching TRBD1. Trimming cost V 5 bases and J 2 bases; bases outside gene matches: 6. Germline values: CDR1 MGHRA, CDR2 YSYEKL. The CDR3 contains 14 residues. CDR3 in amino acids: CASSSRDSAYEQYF. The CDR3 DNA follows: TGCGCCAGCAGCTCCCGGGACAGCGCCTACGAGCAGTACTTC.

The CDR3: CASSLRDRGLGNKNIQYF. The CDR3 DNA sequence: TGTGCCAGCAGCCTCCGGGACAGGGGTTTAGGGAACAAAAACATTCAGTACTTC. This chain connects TRBV5-4 to TRBJ2-4; 10 bases fit TRBD1. The germline V gene has CDR1 SGHNT and CDR2 YYREEE (reference sequence). Germline trimming cut 4 bases from V and 3 bases from J; bases unmatched to any gene: 13. The CDR3 runs 18 residues.

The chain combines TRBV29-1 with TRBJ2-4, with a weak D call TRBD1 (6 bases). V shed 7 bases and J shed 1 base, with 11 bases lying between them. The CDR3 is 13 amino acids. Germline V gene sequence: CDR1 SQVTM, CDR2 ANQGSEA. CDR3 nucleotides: TGCAGCGCCGGAGACAGGGCCAAAAACATTCAGTACTTC. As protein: CSAGDRAKNIQYF. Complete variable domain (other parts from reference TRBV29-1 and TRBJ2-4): SAVISQKPSRDICQRGTSLTIQCQVDSQVTMMFWYRQQPGQSLTLIATANQGSEATYESGFVIDKFPISRPNLTFSTLTVSNMSPEDSSIYLCSAGDRAKNIQYFGAGTRLSVL.

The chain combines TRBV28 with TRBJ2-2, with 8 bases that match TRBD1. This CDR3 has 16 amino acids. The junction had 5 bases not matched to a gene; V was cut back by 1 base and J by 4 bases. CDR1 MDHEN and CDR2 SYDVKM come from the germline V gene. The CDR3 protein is CASSLSGQASTGELFF. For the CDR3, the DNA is TGTGCCAGCAGTTTATCGGGACAGGCGAGCACCGGGGAGCTGTTTTTT.

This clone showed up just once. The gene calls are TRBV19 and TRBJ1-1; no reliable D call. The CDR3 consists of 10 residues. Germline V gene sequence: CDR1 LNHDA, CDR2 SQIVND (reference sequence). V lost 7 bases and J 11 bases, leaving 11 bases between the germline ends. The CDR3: CASNFSAAFF. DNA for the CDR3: TGTGCCAGTAATTTCTCGGCCGCTTTCTTT.

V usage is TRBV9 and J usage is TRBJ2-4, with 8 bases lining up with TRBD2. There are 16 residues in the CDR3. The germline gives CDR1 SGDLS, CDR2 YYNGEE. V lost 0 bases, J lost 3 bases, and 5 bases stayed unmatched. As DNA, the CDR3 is TGTGCCAGCAGCGTAGCGGGAGGGTCTGGCAAAAACATTCAGTACTTC. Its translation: CASSVAGGSGKNIQYF.

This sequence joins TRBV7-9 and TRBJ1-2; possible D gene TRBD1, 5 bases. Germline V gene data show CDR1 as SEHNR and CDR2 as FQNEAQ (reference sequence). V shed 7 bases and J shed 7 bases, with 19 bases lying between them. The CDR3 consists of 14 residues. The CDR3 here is CASTLRRGVGGYTF. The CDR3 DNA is TGTGCCAGCACCCTCCGGAGGGGAGTTGGTGGCTACACCTTC.

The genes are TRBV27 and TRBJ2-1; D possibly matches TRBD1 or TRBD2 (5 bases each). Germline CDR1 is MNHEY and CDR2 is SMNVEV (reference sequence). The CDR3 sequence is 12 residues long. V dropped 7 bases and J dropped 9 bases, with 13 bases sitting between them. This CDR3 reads CASTRTGGEQFF. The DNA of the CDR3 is TGTGCCAGCACCAGGACTGGGGGTGAGCAGTTCTTC.

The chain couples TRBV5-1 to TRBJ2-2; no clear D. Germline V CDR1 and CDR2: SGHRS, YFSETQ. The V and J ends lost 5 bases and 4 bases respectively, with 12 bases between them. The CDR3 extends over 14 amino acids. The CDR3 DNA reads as TGCGCCAGCAGAGAAAAGGGTAGCACCGGGGAGCTGTTTTTT. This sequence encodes CASREKGSTGELFF.